Below, 2 T cell receptor beta chains from the same sample are listed, as sequenced in a study of blood T cell repertoires in COVID-19. Clones were sequenced by immunoSEQ multiplex PCR, and TCRdb holds only the in-frame ones, with some missing. The repertoire includes just over 350,000 clones, approximately 86% of them detected once, and around 7.5% sits in the top ten. The sample was peripheral blood. Receptors were obtained from a woman aged 55-69 years with COVID-19, enrolled during active disease.

The V gene is TRBV7-9, the J gene TRBJ2-5, with 12 bases aligning to TRBD2. CDR1 is SEHNR, CDR2 FQNEAQ, per germline (reference sequence). J gave up 5 bases and V 4 bases, and 14 bases lay outside the gene matches. This CDR3 contains 18 residues. DNA for the CDR3: TGTGCCAGCAGCTCCATGACTAGCGGGGGACCCTTTGGCGAGACCCAGTACTTC. This gives the protein CASSSMTSGGPFGETQYF.

This clone was seen once. This chain uses TRBV6-6 with TRBJ2-1; 7 bases are a match to TRBD2. V lost 5 bases to trimming and J lost 10 bases; unmatched junction nucleotides: 14. The germline CDR1 and CDR2 sequences are MNHNY and SVGAGI (reference sequence). This CDR3 contains 15 residues. The CDR3 sequence is CASSTTGTIGIEQFF. The CDR3 nucleotides read TGTGCCAGCAGTACCACCGGGACTATCGGTATCGAGCAGTTCTTC.